This T cell receptor beta chain was found in a study of T cell changes during pregnancy in multiple sclerosis. Clones were read by immunoSEQ multiplex PCR, and TCRdb kept only the in-frame ones, dropping some. The sample includes approximately 130,000 clones, 95% to 98% of them seen just once. This CDR3 spans 15 amino acids. The germline CDR1 and CDR2 sequences are LNHDA and SQIVND (reference sequence). Losses at the gene ends were 5 bases for V and 9 bases for J; bases not matched to a gene: 6. This receptor was identified in a female donor with multiple sclerosis, enrolled in a pregnancy study. This chain uses TRBV19 with TRBJ2-1; 14 nucleotides match TRBD2. The sample in question was peripheral blood, obtained after pregnancy. CDR3 coding DNA: TGTGCCAGTAGTCCGGGACTAGCGGGAGTTGGTGAGCAGTTCTTC. Its protein product is CASSPGLAGVGEQFF.